The 12 T cell receptor beta chains below were found in one sample sequenced in a study of cytomegalovirus exposure and HLA in healthy donors. 13 Jbeta primers and 60 Vbeta primers were used for the PCR. Using immunoSEQ multiplex PCR, the repertoire was profiled, and TCRdb retains in-frame clones only, with some absent. The repertoire holds approximately 68,000 clones, with about three quarters as singletons. The specimen was PBMCs. These receptors all stem from a woman in her thirties in good health and CMV-seropositive.

The chain employs TRBV4-3 and TRBJ2-1; D gene ambiguous. V was cut by 1 base and J by 6 bases, with 16 bases left in between. CDR3 size: 16 residues. Germline V gene data show CDR1 as LGHNA and CDR2 as YSLEER. As DNA, the CDR3 is TGCGCCAGCAGCCAAGTCCTCGAGGCCCTAGGCAATGAGCAGTTCTTC. Translated: CASSQVLEALGNEQFF.

The chain joins TRBV7-9 to TRBJ1-2; D not resolved. The germline gives CDR1 SEHNR, CDR2 FQNEAQ (reference sequence). The V end lost 4 bases, the J end lost 7 bases, and 10 bases lay between the germline ends. The CDR3 totals 12 residues. The CDR3 region has the DNA TGTGCCAGCAGCTCGTCCGGACTTGGCTACACCTTC. Residues: CASSSSGLGYTF.

The CDR3 protein is CASSKGQGGGNTIYF. In DNA, the CDR3 is TGTGCCAGCAGTAAAGGACAGGGAGGTGGAAACACCATATATTTT. V and J are TRBV6-5 and TRBJ1-3, with 8 bases lining up with TRBD1. This CDR3 is built from 15 residues. CDR1 is MNHEY, CDR2 SVGAGI, per germline. V was pared by 5 bases and J by 3 bases, with 6 bases of the junction left unmatched.

V usage is TRBV20-1 and J usage is TRBJ1-1; D call uncertain. This CDR3 comprises 9 residues. Germline V lookup: CDR1 DFQATT, CDR2 SNEGSKA (reference sequence). CDR3 protein: CTLNTEAFF. The CDR3 coding sequence is TGCACTCTTAACACTGAAGCTTTCTTT.

The chain combines TRBV6-5 with TRBJ1-1; no clear D. The CDR3 totals 16 residues. CDR1 MNHEY and CDR2 SVGAGI come from the germline V gene. V lost 0 bases, J lost 2 bases, and 13 bases lay in between. The CDR3 bases are TGTGCCAGCAGTTACTCTAGGCAGGTCCCTAACACTGAAGCTTTCTTT. Its translation: CASSYSRQVPNTEAFF.

This CDR3 is CASSQGGEAFF. The DNA for the CDR3 is TGTGCCAGCAGTCAGGGGGGTGAAGCTTTCTTT. The chain links TRBV7-3 to TRBJ1-1, with 7 positions matching TRBD1. Germline CDR1 reads SGHTA; CDR2 reads FQGTGA. The length of the CDR3 is 11 residues. Unmatched junction bases numbered 2, after V lost 6 bases and J lost 7 bases.

This chain joins TRBV11-2 and TRBJ1-1; D remains unclear. The V gene lost 5 bases and the J gene lost 3 bases, with 10 bases spanning the gap. In germline, CDR1 is SGHAT, CDR2 FQNNGV. CDR3 length: 13 residues. The CDR3 DNA follows: TGTGCCAGCAGCCCACGGGGTGACACTGAAGCTTTCTTT. It codes for CASSPRGDTEAFF.

The sample holds a few counts of this clone. This rearrangement joins TRBV11-2 to TRBJ2-1, with TRBD2 identical over 10 bases. Germline V CDR1 and CDR2: SGHAT, FQNNGV. This CDR3 spans 17 amino acids. After removal of 0 bases from V and 6 bases from J, the junction contained 8 bases not matched to a gene. CDR3 in amino acids: CASSLEVAGGSRNEQFF. The CDR3 bases are TGTGCCAGCAGCTTAGAAGTAGCGGGAGGTTCACGCAATGAGCAGTTCTTC.

CDR3 DNA: TGTGCCAGCTCACCCCAGGGGACTGGGGCCAACGTCCTGACTTTC. Amino acids: CASSPQGTGANVLTF. V and J are TRBV18 and TRBJ2-6; the D gene is possibly TRBD1 (6 bases). Trimming pared 3 bases from V and 2 bases from J, leaving 8 bases between. Germline CDR1 and CDR2: KGHSH and LQKENI. This CDR3 contains 15 residues.

The gene calls are TRBV7-9 and TRBJ2-5; TRBD2 matches 13 bases. Germline CDR1 reads SEHNR; CDR2 reads FQNEAQ (reference sequence). After removal of 8 bases from V and 1 base from J, the junction contained 7 bases not matched to a gene. The CDR3 extends over 16 amino acids. CDR3 residues: CASGGRTSGGQETQYF. Here the CDR3 DNA reads TGTGCCAGCGGGGGCCGGACTAGCGGGGGCCAAGAGACCCAGTACTTC.

The J gene is TRBJ2-5, the V gene TRBV7-9; D is ambiguous. Germline CDR1 reads SEHNR; CDR2 reads FQNEAQ (reference sequence). Trimming took 0 bases from V and 7 from J, leaving 12 bases between them. This CDR3 comprises 14 residues. For the CDR3, the DNA is TGTGCCAGCAGCTTAGCTCCGGAGCAGACGACCCAGTACTTC. It yields the protein CASSLAPEQTTQYF.

This chain joins TRBV7-8 and TRBJ2-7, with 8 bases that match TRBD1. V lost 5 bases to trimming and J lost 4 bases; unmatched junction nucleotides: 4. Germline CDR1 reads SGHVS; CDR2 reads FQNEAQ. This CDR3 has 13 residues. The CDR3 nucleotides are TGTGCCAGCAGCCAGGACAGGGTGTACGAGCAGTACTTC. Encoded protein: CASSQDRVYEQYF.